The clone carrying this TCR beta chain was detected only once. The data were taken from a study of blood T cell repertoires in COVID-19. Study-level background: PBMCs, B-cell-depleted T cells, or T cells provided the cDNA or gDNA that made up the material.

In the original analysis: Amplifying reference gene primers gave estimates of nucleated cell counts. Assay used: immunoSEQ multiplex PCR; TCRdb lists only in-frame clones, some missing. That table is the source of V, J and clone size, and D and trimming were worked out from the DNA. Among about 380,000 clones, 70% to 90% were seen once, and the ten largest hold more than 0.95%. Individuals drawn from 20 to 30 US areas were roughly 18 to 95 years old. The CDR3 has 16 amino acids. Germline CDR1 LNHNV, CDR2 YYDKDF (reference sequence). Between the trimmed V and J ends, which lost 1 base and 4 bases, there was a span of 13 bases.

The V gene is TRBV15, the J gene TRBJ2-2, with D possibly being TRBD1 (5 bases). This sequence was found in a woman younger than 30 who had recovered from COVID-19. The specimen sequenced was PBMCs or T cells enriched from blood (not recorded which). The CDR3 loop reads CATSRARTQPTGELFF. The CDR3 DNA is TGTGCCACCAGCAGAGCCAGGACACAACCCACCGGGGAGCTGTTTTTT.